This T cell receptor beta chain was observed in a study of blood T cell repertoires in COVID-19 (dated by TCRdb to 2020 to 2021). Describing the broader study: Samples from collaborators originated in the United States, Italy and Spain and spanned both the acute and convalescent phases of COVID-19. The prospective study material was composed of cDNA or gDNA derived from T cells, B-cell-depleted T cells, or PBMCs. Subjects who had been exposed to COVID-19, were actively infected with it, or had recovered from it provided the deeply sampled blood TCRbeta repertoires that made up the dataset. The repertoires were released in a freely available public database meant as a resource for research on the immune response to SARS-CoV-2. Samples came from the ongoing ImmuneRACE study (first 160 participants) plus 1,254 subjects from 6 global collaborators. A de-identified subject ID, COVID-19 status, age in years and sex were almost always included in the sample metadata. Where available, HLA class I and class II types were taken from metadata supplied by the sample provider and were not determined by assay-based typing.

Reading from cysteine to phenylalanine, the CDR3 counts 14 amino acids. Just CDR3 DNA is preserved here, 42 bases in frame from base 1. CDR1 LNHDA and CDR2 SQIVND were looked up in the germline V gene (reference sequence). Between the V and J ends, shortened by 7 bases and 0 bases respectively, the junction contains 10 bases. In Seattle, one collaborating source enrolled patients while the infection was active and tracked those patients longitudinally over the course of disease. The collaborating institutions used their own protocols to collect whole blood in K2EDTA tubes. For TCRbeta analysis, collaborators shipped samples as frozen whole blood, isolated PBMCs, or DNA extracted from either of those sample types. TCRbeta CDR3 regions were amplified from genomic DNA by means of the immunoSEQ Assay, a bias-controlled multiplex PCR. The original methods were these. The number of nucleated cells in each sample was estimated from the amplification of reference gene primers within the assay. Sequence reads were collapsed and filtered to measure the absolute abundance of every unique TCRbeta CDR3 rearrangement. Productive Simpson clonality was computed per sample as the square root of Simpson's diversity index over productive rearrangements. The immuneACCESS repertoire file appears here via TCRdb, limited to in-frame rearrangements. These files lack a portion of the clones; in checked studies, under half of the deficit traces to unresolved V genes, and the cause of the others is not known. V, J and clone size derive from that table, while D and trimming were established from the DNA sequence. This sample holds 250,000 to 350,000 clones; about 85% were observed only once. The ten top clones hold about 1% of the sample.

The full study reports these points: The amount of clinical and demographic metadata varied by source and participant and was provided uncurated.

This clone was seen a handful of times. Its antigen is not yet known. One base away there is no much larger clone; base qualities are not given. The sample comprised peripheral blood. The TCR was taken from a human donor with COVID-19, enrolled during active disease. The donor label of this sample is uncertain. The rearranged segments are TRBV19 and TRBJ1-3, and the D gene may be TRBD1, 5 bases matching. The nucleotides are TGTGCCAGTAAGGGACTGCACTCTGGAAACACCATATATTTT. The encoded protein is CASKGLHSGNTIYF. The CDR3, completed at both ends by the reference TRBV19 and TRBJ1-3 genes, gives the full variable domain DGGITQSPKYLFRKEGQNVTLSCEQNLNHDAMYWYRQDPGQGLRLIYYSQIVNDFQKGDIAEGYSVSREKKESFPLTVTSAQKNPTAFYLCASKGLHSGNTIYFGEGSWLTVV.